This T cell receptor (beta chain) stems from a study of a mutant IDH1 vaccine in newly diagnosed glioma. About the research overall: Patients got radiotherapy, temozolomide, or both beforehand, and most got both.

Using immunoSEQ multiplex PCR, the repertoire was profiled, and TCRdb retains in-frame clones only, with some absent. The table has approximately 92,000 clones, around 77% seen once. The CDR3 runs to 15 residues. The junction had 11 bases not matched to a gene; V was cut back by 8 bases and J by 7 bases. Germline CDR1 ENHRY, CDR2 SYGVKD. Time point denoted: baseline, week 1 (first vaccination visit). Treatment: pre-vaccination baseline after standard-of-care therapy. Sequenced here: PBMCs, sampled from a glioma patient treated with radiotherapy, temozolomide or both. V and J are TRBV10-3 and TRBJ2-1; TRBD2 agrees at 10 bases. The sequence derives from a man aged 35-49 years with glioma. The CDR3 spells CAIALFASGGNEQFF. CDR3 in DNA: TGTGCCATCGCCCTATTCGCTAGCGGGGGTAATGAGCAGTTCTTC.